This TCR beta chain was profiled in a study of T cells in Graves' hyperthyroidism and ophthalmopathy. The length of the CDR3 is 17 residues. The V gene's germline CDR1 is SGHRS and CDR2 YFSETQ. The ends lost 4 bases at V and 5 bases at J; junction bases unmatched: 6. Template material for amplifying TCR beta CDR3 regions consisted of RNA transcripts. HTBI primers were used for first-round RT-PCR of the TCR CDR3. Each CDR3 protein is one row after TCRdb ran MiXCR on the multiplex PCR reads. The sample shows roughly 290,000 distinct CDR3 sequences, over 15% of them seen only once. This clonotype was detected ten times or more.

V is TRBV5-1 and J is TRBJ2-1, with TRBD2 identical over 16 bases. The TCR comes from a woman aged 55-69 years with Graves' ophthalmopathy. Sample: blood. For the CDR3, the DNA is TGCGCCAGCAGCGGAATGGGACTAGCGGGAGGGCACAATGAGCAGTTCTTC. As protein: CASSGMGLAGGHNEQFF.